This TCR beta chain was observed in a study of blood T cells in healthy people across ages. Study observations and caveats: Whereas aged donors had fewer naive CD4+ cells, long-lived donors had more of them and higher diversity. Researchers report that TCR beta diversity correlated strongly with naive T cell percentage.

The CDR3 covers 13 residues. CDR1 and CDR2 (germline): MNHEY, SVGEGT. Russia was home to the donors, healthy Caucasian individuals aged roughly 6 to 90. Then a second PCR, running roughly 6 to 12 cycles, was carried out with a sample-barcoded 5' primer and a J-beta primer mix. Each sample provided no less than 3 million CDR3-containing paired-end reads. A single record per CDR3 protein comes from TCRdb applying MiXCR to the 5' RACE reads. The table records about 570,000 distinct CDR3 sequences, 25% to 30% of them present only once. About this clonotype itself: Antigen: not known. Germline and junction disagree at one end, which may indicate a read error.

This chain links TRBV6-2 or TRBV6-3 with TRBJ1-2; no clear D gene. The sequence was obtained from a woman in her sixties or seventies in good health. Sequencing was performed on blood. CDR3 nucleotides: TGTGCCAGCAGTTACCTACAGAACTATGGCCACACCTTC. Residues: CASSYLQNYGHTF.